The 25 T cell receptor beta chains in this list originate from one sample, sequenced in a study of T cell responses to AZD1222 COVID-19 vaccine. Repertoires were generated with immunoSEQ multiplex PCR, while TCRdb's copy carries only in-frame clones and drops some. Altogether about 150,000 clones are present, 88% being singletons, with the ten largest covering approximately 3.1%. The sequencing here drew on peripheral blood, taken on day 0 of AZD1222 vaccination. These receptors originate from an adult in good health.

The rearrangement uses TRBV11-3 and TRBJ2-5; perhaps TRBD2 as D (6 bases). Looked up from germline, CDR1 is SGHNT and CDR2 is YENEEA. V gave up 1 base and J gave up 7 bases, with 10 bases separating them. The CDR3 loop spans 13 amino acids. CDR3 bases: TGTGCCAGCAGCTTAGGCGGGACTGGGACCCAGTACTTC. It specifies CASSLGGTGTQYF.

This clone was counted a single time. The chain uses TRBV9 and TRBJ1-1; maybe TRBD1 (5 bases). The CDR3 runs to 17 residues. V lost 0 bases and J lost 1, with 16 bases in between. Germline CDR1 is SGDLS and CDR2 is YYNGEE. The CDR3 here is CASSVVGGTSRNTEAFF. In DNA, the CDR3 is TGTGCCAGCAGCGTAGTGGGGGGGACTAGCAGGAACACTGAAGCTTTCTTT.

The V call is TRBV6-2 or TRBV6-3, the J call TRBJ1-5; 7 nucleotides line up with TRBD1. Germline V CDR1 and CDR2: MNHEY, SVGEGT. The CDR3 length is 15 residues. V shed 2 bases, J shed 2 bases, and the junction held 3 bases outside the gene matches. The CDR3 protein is CASSYVQGGNQPQHF. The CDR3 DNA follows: TGTGCCAGCAGTTACGTGCAGGGGGGCAATCAGCCCCAGCATTTT.

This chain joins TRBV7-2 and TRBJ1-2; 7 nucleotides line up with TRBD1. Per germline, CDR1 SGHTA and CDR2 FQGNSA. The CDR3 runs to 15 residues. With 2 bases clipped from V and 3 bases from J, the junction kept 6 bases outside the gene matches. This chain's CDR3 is CASSLTDRVYYGYTF. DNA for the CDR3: TGTGCCAGCAGCTTAACCGACAGGGTGTACTATGGCTACACCTTC.

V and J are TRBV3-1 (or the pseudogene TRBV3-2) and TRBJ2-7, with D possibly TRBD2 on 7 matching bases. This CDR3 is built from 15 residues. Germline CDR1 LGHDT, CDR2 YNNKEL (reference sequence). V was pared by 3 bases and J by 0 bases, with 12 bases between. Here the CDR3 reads CASSQGGGPSYEQYF. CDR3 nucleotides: TGTGCCAGCAGCCAGGGAGGGGGACCCTCCTACGAGCAGTACTTC.

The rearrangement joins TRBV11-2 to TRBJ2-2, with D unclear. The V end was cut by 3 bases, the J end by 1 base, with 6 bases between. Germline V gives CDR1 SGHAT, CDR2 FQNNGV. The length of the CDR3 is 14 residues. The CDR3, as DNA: TGTGCCAGCAGCTTTTTGAGGAACACCGGGGAGCTGTTTTTT. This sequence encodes CASSFLRNTGELFF.

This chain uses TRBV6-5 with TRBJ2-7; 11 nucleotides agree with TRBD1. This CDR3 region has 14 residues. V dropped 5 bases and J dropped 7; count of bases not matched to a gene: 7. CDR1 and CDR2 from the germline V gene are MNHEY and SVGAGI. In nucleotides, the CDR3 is TGTGCCAGCAGTCCCGGGACAGGGGGACGAGAGCAGTACTTC. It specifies CASSPGTGGREQYF.

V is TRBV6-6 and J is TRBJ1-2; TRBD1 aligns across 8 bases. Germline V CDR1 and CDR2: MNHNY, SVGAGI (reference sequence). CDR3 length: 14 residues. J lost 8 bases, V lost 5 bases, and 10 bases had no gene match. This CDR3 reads CASSPDRVTGGYTF. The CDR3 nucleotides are TGTGCCAGCAGTCCGGACAGGGTAACTGGGGGCTACACCTTC.

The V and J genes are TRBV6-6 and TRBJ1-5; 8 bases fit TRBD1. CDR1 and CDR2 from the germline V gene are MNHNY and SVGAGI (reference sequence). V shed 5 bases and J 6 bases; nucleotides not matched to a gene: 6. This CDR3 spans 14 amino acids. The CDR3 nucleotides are TGTGCCAGCAGTCAGTGGACAGGGTTTCAGCCCCAGCATTTT. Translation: CASSQWTGFQPQHF.

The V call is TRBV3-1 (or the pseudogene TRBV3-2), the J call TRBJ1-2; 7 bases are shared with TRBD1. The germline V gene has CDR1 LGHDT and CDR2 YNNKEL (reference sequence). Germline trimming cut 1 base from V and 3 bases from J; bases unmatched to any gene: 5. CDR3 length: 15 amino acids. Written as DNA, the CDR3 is TGTGCCAGCAGCCAAGGACCAGGGACAGACTATGGCTACACCTTC. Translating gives CASSQGPGTDYGYTF.

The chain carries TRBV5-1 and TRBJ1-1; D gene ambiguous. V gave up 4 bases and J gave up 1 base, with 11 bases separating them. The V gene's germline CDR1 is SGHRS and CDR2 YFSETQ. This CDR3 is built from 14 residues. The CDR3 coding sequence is TGCGCCAGCAGCGATCAAGGGTCGAACACTGAAGCTTTCTTT. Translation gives CASSDQGSNTEAFF.

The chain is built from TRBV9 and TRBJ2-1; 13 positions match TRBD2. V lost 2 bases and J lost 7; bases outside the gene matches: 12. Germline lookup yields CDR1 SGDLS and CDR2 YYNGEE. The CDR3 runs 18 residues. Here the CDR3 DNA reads TGTGCCAGCAGCGTGGAACCCACGAGGACTAGCGGGGGTAATGAGCAGTTCTTC. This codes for CASSVEPTRTSGGNEQFF.

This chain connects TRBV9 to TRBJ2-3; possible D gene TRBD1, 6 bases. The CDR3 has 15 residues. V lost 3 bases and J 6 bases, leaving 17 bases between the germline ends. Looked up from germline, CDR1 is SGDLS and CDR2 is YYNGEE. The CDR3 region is CASSEAGVEGDTQYF. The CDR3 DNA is TGTGCCAGCAGCGAAGCAGGGGTTGAAGGGGATACGCAGTATTTT.

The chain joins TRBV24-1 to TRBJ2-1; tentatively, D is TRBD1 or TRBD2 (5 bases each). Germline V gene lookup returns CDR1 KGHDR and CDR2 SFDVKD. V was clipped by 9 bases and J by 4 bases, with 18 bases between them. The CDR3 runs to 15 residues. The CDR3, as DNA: TGTGCCACCGGGCGTTCCGGGACCGAGTACAATGAGCAGTTCTTC. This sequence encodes CATGRSGTEYNEQFF.

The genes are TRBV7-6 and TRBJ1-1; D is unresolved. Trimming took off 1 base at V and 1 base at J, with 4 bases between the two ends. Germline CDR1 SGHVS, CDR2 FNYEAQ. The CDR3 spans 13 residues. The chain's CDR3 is CASSLEENTEAFF. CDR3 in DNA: TGTGCCAGCAGCTTAGAGGAGAACACTGAAGCTTTCTTT.

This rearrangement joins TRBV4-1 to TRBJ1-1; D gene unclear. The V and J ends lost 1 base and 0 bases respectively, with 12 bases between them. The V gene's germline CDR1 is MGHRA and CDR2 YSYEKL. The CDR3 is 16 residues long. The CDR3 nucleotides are TGCGCCAGCAGCCAAGGGGCCAGCTCCATGAACACTGAAGCTTTCTTT. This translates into CASSQGASSMNTEAFF.

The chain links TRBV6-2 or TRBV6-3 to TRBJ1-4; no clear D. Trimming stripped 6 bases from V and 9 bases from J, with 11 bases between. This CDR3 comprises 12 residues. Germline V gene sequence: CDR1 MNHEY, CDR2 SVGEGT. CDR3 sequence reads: CASSDLLKKLFF. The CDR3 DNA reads TGTGCCAGCAGCGACCTTTTGAAAAAACTGTTTTTT.

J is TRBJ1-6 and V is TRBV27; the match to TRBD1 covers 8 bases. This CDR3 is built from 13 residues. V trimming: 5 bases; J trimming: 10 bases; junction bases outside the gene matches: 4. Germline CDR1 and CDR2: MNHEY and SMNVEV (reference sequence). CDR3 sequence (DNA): TGTGCCAGCAGTGCTACAGGGGGATCACCCCTCCACTTT. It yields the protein CASSATGGSPLHF.

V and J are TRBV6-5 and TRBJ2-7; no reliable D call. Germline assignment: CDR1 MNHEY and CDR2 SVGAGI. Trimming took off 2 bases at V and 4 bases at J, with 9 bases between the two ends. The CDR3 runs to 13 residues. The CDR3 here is CASSYGRFYEQYF. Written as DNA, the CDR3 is TGTGCCAGCAGTTACGGTAGATTTTACGAGCAGTACTTC.

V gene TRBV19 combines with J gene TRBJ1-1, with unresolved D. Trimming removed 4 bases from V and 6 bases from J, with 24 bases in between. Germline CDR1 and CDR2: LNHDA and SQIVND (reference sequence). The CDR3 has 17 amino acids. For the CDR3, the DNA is TGTGCCAGTAGTAAGGCCGCCGGAATCGCCTCGGGAGCTGAAGCTTTCTTT. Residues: CASSKAAGIASGAEAFF.

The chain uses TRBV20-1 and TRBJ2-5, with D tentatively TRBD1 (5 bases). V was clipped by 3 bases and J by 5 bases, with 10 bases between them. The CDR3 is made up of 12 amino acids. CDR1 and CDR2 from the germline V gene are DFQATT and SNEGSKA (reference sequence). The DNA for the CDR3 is TGCAGTGCTAGTGGGAAGGGGGAGACCCAGTACTTC. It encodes CSASGKGETQYF.

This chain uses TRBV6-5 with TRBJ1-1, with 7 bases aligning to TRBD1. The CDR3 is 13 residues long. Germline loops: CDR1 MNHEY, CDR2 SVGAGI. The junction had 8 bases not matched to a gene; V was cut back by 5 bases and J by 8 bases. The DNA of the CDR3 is TGTGCCAGCAGTATCAACAGGGGAGCCGAAGCTTTCTTT. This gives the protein CASSINRGAEAFF.

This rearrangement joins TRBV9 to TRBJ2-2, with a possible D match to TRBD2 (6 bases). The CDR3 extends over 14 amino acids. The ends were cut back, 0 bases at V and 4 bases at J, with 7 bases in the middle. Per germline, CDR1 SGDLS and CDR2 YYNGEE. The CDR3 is CASSVVGGTGELFF. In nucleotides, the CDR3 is TGTGCCAGCAGCGTAGTGGGGGGCACCGGGGAGCTGTTTTTT.

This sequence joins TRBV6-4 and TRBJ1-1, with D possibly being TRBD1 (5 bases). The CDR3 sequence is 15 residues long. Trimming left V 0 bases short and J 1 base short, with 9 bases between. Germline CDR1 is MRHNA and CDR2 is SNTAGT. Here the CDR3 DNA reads TGTGCCAGCAGTGACTCGTACGGGGGGAACACTGAAGCTTTCTTT. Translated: CASSDSYGGNTEAFF.

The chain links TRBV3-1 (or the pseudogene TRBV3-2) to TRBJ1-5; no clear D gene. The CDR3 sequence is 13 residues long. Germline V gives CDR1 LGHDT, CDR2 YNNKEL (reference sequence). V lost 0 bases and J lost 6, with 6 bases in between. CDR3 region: CASSQDRAQPQHF. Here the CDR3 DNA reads TGTGCCAGCAGCCAAGACAGAGCTCAGCCCCAGCATTTT.